This record concerns one T cell receptor (beta chain) sequence. The sample comes from a study of shared clonotypes between healthy human individuals. Repertoires were generated with immunoSEQ multiplex PCR, while TCRdb's copy carries only in-frame clones and drops some. Seen here are more than 900,000 clones, 75% to 80% observed once, and the top ten hold 0.61%. Trimming took 4 bases from V and 4 from J; bases not matched to a gene: 7. This CDR3 is 15 amino acids long. CDR1 and CDR2 from the germline V gene are MGHDK and SYGVNS. The sequenced sample was memory CD4+ T cells from PBMCs. The subset denotes: CD45RA-negative fraction. The gene calls are TRBV25-1 and TRBJ1-1; 9 bases map to TRBD1. This TCR came from a man younger than 35 in good health. Some clones in this sample may be carry-over from other donors' samples. The chain's CDR3 is CASSADRGIGTEAFF. CDR3 in DNA: TGTGCCAGCAGTGCAGACAGGGGGATTGGCACTGAAGCTTTCTTT.